These 12 T cell receptor beta chains came from one sample sequenced in a study of OX40 agonist ivuxolimab in advanced cancers. TCRdb's table, derived via immunoSEQ multiplex PCR, lists solely in-frame clones and lacks some. The table shows nearly 80,000 clones, with under 85% occurring only once. The material sequenced was CD4+ or CD8+ T cells sorted from blood, taken in a trial of the OX40 agonist ivuxolimab. These receptor sequences come from an adult with an advanced solid tumor such as melanoma, head and neck, liver or kidney cancer.

This clone was picked up a small number of times. The V and J genes are TRBV7-6 and TRBJ2-7; TRBD1 matches at 9 bases. The CDR3 runs to 13 residues. The V gene's germline CDR1 is SGHVS and CDR2 FNYEAQ. Losses at the gene ends were 5 bases for V and 4 bases for J; bases not matched to a gene: 3. The CDR3 nucleotides are TGTGCCAGCAGCAAGACAGGGGGGTACGAGCAGTACTTC. Protein product: CASSKTGGYEQYF.

The chain links TRBV2 to TRBJ2-7, with D perhaps matching TRBD1 or TRBD2 (6 bases each). There are 15 residues in the CDR3. Germline V gene sequence: CDR1 SNHLY, CDR2 FYNNEI. The V end lost 5 bases, the J end lost 5 bases, and 19 bases lay between the germline ends. CDR3: CASSYSRGRADEQYF. The DNA of the CDR3 is TGTGCCAGCAGTTATTCACGGGGGCGCGCCGACGAGCAGTACTTC. Full variable domain (remainder filled in from reference TRBV2 and TRBJ2-7): EPEVTQTPSHQVTQMGQEVILRCVPISNHLYFYWYRQILGQKVEFLVSFYNNEISEKSEIFDDQFSVERPDGSNFTLKIRSTKLEDSAMYFCASSYSRGRADEQYFGPGTRLTVT.

This rearrangement joins TRBV30 to TRBJ2-7; TRBD1 or TRBD2 may be the D gene (6 bases each). This CDR3 contains 13 residues. Germline values: CDR1 GTSNPN, CDR2 SVGIG (reference sequence). Deletions cut 2 bases from V and 7 bases from J, with 15 bases between. The CDR3 protein is CAWSSRGVREQYF. The CDR3 region has the DNA TGTGCCTGGAGTTCAAGGGGGGTGAGGGAGCAGTACTTC.

The V gene is TRBV5-1, the J gene TRBJ2-5, with D perhaps TRBD1 (7 bases). Germline values: CDR1 SGHRS, CDR2 YFSETQ. The V gene lost 4 bases and the J gene lost 2 bases, with 12 bases spanning the gap. This CDR3 has 14 residues. The DNA of the CDR3 is TGCGCCAGCAGCCGCGCGGGACAGCAAGAGACCCAGTACTTC. Amino acids: CASSRAGQQETQYF.

The rearrangement joins TRBV27 to TRBJ1-3; D remains unclear. V was pared by 2 bases and J by 0 bases, with 14 bases between. The CDR3 is 17 residues long. Germline V gene lookup returns CDR1 MNHEY and CDR2 SMNVEV (reference sequence). Written as DNA, the CDR3 is TGTGCCAGCAGTTTAATTGGAGGCACAACCTCTGGAAACACCATATATTTT. It yields the protein CASSLIGGTTSGNTIYF.

The V call is TRBV19, the J call TRBJ2-2, with 9 bases lining up with TRBD1. Germline V gene data show CDR1 as LNHDA and CDR2 as SQIVND (reference sequence). V lost 3 bases and J lost 4; bases outside the gene matches: 18. CDR3 size: 20 residues. The CDR3 reads CASSMGPAETGGVGTGELFF. In DNA, the CDR3 is TGTGCCAGTAGTATGGGACCCGCCGAGACAGGGGGAGTGGGCACCGGGGAGCTGTTTTTT.

This sequence joins TRBV11-1 and TRBJ2-3; the D is unclear. Germline values: CDR1 SGHAT, CDR2 FQDESV (reference sequence). CDR3 length: 15 residues. Trimming removed 5 bases at V and 2 bases at J, with 14 bases between. The CDR3 region is CASSHLSAYTDTQYF. CDR3 nucleotides: TGTGCCAGCAGCCATCTGAGCGCCTACACAGATACGCAGTATTTT.

In this sample, this clone turned up once. This sequence joins TRBV9 and TRBJ2-1; TRBD2 agrees at 10 bases. Germline CDR1 and CDR2: SGDLS and YYNGEE. There are 15 residues in the CDR3. The junction had 6 bases not matched to a gene; V was cut back by 3 bases and J by 6 bases. The CDR3 DNA reads as TGTGCCAGCAGCGAACTAGCGGGACTGGTCAATGAGCAGTTCTTC. Translated, it gives CASSELAGLVNEQFF. Full variable domain (missing parts from reference TRBV9 and TRBJ2-1): DSGVTQTPKHLITATGQRVTLRCSPRSGDLSVYWYQQSLDQGLQFLIQYYNGEERAKGNILERFSAQQFPDLHSELNLSSLELGDSALYFCASSELAGLVNEQFFGPGTRLTVL.

V is TRBV6-6 and J is TRBJ2-1; 7 positions agree with TRBD1. CDR3 size: 13 residues. The J segment lost 7 bases and the V segment lost 11 bases, leaving 11 bases of the junction unmatched. CDR1 and CDR2 (germline): MNHNY, SVGAGI (reference sequence). The CDR3 coding sequence is TGTGCCGCCCGGGACAGTTCAAGAAATGAGCAGTTCTTC. Amino acids: CAARDSSRNEQFF.

This rearrangement joins TRBV7-6 to TRBJ2-2; D gene unclear. This CDR3 region has 15 residues. V lost 5 bases and J lost 6, with 16 bases in between. CDR1 is SGHVS, CDR2 FNYEAQ, per germline. CDR3 in amino acids: CASSTPGSGPGELFF. CDR3 coding DNA: TGTGCCAGCAGCACCCCCGGATCCGGGCCCGGGGAGCTGTTTTTT. Full variable domain (rest looked up from reference TRBV7-6 and TRBJ2-2): GAGVSQSPRYKVTKRGQDVALRCDPISGHVSLYWYRQALGQGPEFLTYFNYEAQQDKSGLPNDRFSAERPEGSISTLTIQRTEQRDSAMYRCASSTPGSGPGELFFGEGSRLTVL.

In its sample, this clone was seen a few times. The V call is TRBV5-1, the J call TRBJ2-7; 9 nucleotides line up with TRBD1. The germline V gene encodes CDR1 SGHRS and CDR2 YFSETQ. The CDR3 sequence is 13 residues long. The ends lost 4 bases at V and 7 bases at J; junction bases unmatched: 6. In nucleotides, the CDR3 is TGCGCCAGCAGCACCCGGACAGGGGCGGAGCAGTACTTC. Translation gives CASSTRTGAEQYF.

The chain employs TRBV28 and TRBJ2-7; no clear D gene. The CDR3 runs to 14 residues. The germline V gene has CDR1 MDHEN and CDR2 SYDVKM. V was cut by 3 bases and J by 6 bases, with 15 bases left in between. CDR3 amino acids: CASSFPPSRGEQYF. The CDR3 DNA is TGTGCCAGCAGTTTTCCCCCGTCTAGAGGCGAGCAGTACTTC. Looking up the rest from reference TRBV28 and TRBJ2-7 gives the full variable domain: DVKVTQSSRYLVKRTGEKVFLECVQDMDHENMFWYRQDPGLGLRLIYFSYDVKMKEKGDIPEGYSVSREKKERFSLILESASTNQTSMYLCASSFPPSRGEQYFGPGTRLTVT.